The source of this TCR beta chain is a study of glioma-infiltrating T cells after dendritic cell vaccination. Amplification used 60 V beta primers and 13 J beta primers. Method: immunoSEQ multiplex PCR; TCRdb's copy keeps in-frame clones and lacks some. The sample records around 89,000 clones, around 86% being singletons. Germline CDR1 and CDR2: ENHRY and SYGVKD. V lost 6 bases, J lost 2 bases, and 3 bases stayed unmatched. This CDR3 region has 14 residues. All glioblastoma patients lacked an isocitrate dehydrogenase mutation. The TCR was taken from a human donor with glioblastoma. This specimen consisted of blood, obtained before dendritic cell vaccination. This chain links TRBV10-3 with TRBJ2-7; TRBD1 matches 11 bases. The CDR3 nucleotides are TGTGCCATCAGACCGGGACAGGGGGCCTACGAGCAGTACTTC. It codes for CAIRPGQGAYEQYF.